This is a list of T cell receptor beta chains from one sample in a study of cytomegalovirus exposure and HLA in healthy donors. Clones were sequenced by immunoSEQ multiplex PCR, and TCRdb holds only the in-frame ones, with some missing. The sample lists hundreds of thousands of clones, around 90% occurring once. What was sequenced was PBMCs. These receptors all stem from a woman between 18 and 29 years old in good health and CMV-seropositive. The CDR3 runs from the conserved cysteine through the conserved F or W. Fields, in order: V gene, CDR3 length, J gene, clone size, D gene, CDR3 DNA, CDR3 protein. D genes are given only for firm matches. Expanded clones get a size class; other rows say once, few or many, or leave the size out.

V: TRBV4-1
length: 17
J: TRBJ1-5
size: NA
D: NA
DNA: TGCGCCAGCAGCCAAGATCCCCCGGGTCCTAGCAATCAGCCCCAGCATTTT
CDR3: CASSQDPPGPSNQPQHF

V: TRBV27
length: 13
J: TRBJ2-7
size: NA
D: NA
DNA: TGTGCCAGCAGTTCGGGACAATTGAGGGAGCAGTACTTC
CDR3: CASSSGQLREQYF

V: TRBV30
length: 15
J: TRBJ2-3
size: NA
D: NA
DNA: TGTGCCTGGAGTGTACTTGGCGGAGGCACAGATACGCAGTATTTT
CDR3: CAWSVLGGGTDTQYF

V: TRBV4-1
length: 14
J: TRBJ2-7
size: NA
D: TRBD2
DNA: TGCGCCAGCCGGGCCACTAGCGGGAGCAGCGAGCAGTACTTC
CDR3: CASRATSGSSEQYF

V: TRBV19
length: 16
J: TRBJ1-1
size: NA
D: NA
DNA: TGTGCCAGTAGTACAGGCCTAAGCGGAGCGAACACTGAAGCTTTCTTT
CDR3: CASSTGLSGANTEAFF

V: TRBV7-9
length: 15
J: TRBJ1-2
size: NA
D: NA
DNA: TGTGCCAGCAGCGGGGGGGCCCTAGTTCTCTATGGCTACACCTTC
CDR3: CASSGGALVLYGYTF

V: TRBV9
length: 14
J: TRBJ2-1
size: NA
D: NA
DNA: TGTGCCAGCAGGGCGGATAGCTCCTACAATGAGCAGTTCTTC
CDR3: CASRADSSYNEQFF

V: TRBV11-1
length: 15
J: TRBJ1-1
size: few
D: TRBD1
DNA: TGTGCCAGCAGCCGGGGGACAGGGTGGGACACTGAAGCTTTCTTT
CDR3: CASSRGTGWDTEAFF

V: TRBV7-9
length: 15
J: TRBJ2-7
size: NA
D: TRBD1
DNA: TGTGCCAGCAGCTTCGGACAGGGCATAAATTACGAGCAGTACTTC
CDR3: CASSFGQGINYEQYF

V: TRBV6-5
length: 14
J: TRBJ2-7
size: NA
D: TRBD2
DNA: TGTGCCAGCAGCAGGACTAGCGGGGTCTACGAGCAGTACTTC
CDR3: CASSRTSGVYEQYF

V: TRBV5-1
length: 14
J: TRBJ1-1
size: few
D: NA
DNA: TGCGCCAGCAGAACCCCTGGCCTGAACACTGAAGCTTTCTTT
CDR3: CASRTPGLNTEAFF

V: TRBV6-1
length: 16
J: TRBJ1-5
size: NA
D: NA
DNA: TGTGCCAGCAGTGAATTCTGGCGGAATAGCAATCAGCCCCAGCATTTT
CDR3: CASSEFWRNSNQPQHF

V: TRBV2
length: 12
J: TRBJ2-7
size: NA
D: TRBD1
DNA: TGTGCCAAGGGCAGGGGGCCCTACGAGCAGTACTTC
CDR3: CAKGRGPYEQYF

V: TRBV19
length: 10
J: TRBJ1-2
size: NA
D: NA
DNA: TGTGCCAGTAGTATGGAGGGCTACACCTTC
CDR3: CASSMEGYTF

V: TRBV7-8
length: 15
J: TRBJ2-7
size: NA
D: TRBD1
DNA: TGTGCCAGCAGCTTGGGGACAGGGGGCGGGTACGAGCAGTACTTC
CDR3: CASSLGTGGGYEQYF

V: TRBV27
length: 14
J: TRBJ2-7
size: NA
D: NA
DNA: TGTGCCAGCAGTTTTAACCAGATCTCCTACGAGCAGTACTTC
CDR3: CASSFNQISYEQYF

V: TRBV29-1
length: 13
J: TRBJ2-7
size: NA
D: TRBD2
DNA: TGCAGCGTTGGGCTAGCGGGCCCCTACGAGCAGTACTTC
CDR3: CSVGLAGPYEQYF